Below are 8 T cell receptor beta chains sequenced from a single sample in a study of T cells in Graves' hyperthyroidism and ophthalmopathy. Amplification of TCR beta CDR3 regions was performed using RNA transcripts as template. Researchers ran a first-round RT-PCR on the TCR CDR3 using the HTBI primer set. Each CDR3 protein is one row after TCRdb ran MiXCR on the multiplex PCR reads. Among about 570,000 distinct CDR3 sequences listed, 46% were seen once. Sequencing was performed on peripheral blood or thyroid tissue (not recorded which). The receptors were sampled from an adult woman with Graves' disease, either hyperthyroidism or ophthalmopathy (not recorded which).

This clonotype was found many times. This chain joins TRBV11-2 and TRBJ1-1; D unclear. CDR3 length equals 13 residues. Germline values: CDR1 SGHAT, CDR2 FQNNGV. The germline V and J ends were trimmed by 0 bases and 11 bases, with 13 bases remaining between them. The CDR3 sequence: CASSLDPWVTAFF. The CDR3 DNA follows: TGTGCCAGCAGCTTAGATCCGTGGGTTACGGCTTTCTTT.

Only a few counts were recorded for this clonotype. V and J are TRBV10-3 and TRBJ2-3, with D perhaps TRBD1 (5 bases). The V end was cut by 11 bases, the J end by 6 bases, with 15 bases between. This CDR3 is 12 amino acids long. The germline gives CDR1 ENHRY, CDR2 SYGVKD. This chain's CDR3 is CAARGAGDTQYF. CDR3 DNA sequence: TGTGCCGCCCGTGGGGCTGGGGATACGCAGTATTTT.

The chain couples TRBV28 to TRBJ2-6; D not certain. Trimming cost V 1 base and J 1 base, with 11 bases left between them. CDR1 and CDR2 (germline): MDHEN, SYDVKM. The CDR3 runs 17 residues. CDR3 bases: TGTGCCAGCAGTTTATCTCGTTTTGGGTCTGGGGCCAACGTCCTGACTTTC. Translated: CASSLSRFGSGANVLTF.

This clonotype was counted at least ten times. The V and J genes are TRBV5-8 and TRBJ1-1; TRBD1 aligns across 7 bases. Germline CDR1 SGHTS, CDR2 YDEGEE. The CDR3 has 13 residues. V gave up 6 bases and J gave up 0 bases; unmatched junction bases: 2. The CDR3 nucleotides are TGTGCCAGCAAGGGGGCCATGAACACTGAAGCTTTCTTT. Its translation: CASKGAMNTEAFF.

This clonotype came up many times. CDR3 sequence: CASSFLDRAETQYF. CDR3 coding DNA: TGTGCCAGCAGCTTCCTGGACCGAGCGGAGACCCAGTACTTC. The rearrangement uses TRBV7-9 and TRBJ2-5; no firm D call. The V gene lost 3 bases and the J gene lost 5 bases, with 13 bases spanning the gap. The CDR3 spans 14 residues. Per the germline V gene, CDR1 is SEHNR and CDR2 is FQNEAQ (reference sequence).

The chain links TRBV15 to TRBJ2-1; no firm D call. Germline V gene sequence: CDR1 LNHNV, CDR2 YYDKDF (reference sequence). This CDR3 region has 14 residues. V was cut by 3 bases and J by 5 bases, with 11 bases left in between. As DNA, the CDR3 is TGTGCCACCAGCAGTGGTCTCCCAGACAATGAGCAGTTCTTC. Amino acid sequence: CATSSGLPDNEQFF.

This chain uses TRBV12-3 or TRBV12-4 with TRBJ2-7; 12 bases line up with TRBD2. Trimming at V came to 5 bases and at J to 4 bases, leaving 9 bases not matched to a gene. The CDR3 consists of 16 residues. The CDR3 coding sequence is TGTGCCAGCAGTCCCCTCGGTCTAGCGGGAGGGTACGAGCAGTACTTC. This codes for CASSPLGLAGGYEQYF.

Regarding this clonotype: At one of its ends the junction is not consistent with the germline gene, which may arise from a read error. The chain combines TRBV7-6 with TRBJ1-5; D unclear. In germline, CDR1 is SGHVS, CDR2 FNYEAQ. The CDR3 consists of 15 residues. In DNA form, the CDR3 reads TGTGGCAGCGGCTTAATGGCACTCGGCAATCAGCCCCAGCATTTT. Encoded protein: CGSGLMALGNQPQHF.